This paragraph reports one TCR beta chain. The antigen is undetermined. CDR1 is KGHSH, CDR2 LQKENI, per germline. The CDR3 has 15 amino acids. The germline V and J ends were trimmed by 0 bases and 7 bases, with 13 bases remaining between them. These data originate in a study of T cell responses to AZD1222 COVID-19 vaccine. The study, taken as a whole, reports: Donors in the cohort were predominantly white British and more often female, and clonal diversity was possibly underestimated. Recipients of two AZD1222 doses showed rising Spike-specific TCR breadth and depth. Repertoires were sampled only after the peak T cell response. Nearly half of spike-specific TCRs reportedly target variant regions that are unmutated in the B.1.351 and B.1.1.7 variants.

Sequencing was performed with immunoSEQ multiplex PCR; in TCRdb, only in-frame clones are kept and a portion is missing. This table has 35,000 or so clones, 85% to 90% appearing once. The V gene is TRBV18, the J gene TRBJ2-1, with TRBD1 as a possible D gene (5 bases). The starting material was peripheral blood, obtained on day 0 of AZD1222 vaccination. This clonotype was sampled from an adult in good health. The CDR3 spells CASSPPGRAQNEQFF. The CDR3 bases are TGTGCCAGCTCACCACCGGGCAGGGCTCAGAATGAGCAGTTCTTC.